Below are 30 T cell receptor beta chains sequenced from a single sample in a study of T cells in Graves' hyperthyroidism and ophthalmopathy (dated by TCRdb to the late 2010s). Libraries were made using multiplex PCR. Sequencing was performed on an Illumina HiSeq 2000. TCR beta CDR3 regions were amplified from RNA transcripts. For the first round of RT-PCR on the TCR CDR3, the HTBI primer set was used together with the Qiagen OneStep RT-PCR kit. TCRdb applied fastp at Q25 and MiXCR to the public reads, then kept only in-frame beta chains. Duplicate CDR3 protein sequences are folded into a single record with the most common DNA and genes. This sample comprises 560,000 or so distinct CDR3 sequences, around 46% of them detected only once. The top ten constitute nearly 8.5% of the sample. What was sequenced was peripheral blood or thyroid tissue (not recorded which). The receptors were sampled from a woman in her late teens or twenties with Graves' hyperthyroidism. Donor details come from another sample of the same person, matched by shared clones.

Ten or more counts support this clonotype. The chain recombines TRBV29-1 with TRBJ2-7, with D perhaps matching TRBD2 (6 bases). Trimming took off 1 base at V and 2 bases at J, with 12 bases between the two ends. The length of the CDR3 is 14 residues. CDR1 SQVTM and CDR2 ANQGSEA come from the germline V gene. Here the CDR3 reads CSVEGRERPYEQYF. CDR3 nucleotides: TGCAGCGTTGAAGGGAGGGAGCGACCCTACGAGCAGTACTTC.

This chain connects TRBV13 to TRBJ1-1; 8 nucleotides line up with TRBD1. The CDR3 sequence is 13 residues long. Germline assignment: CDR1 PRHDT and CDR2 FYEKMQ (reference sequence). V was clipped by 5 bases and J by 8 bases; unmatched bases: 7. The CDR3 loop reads CASSLYRDREAFF. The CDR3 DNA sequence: TGTGCCAGCAGCCTTTACCGGGACAGGGAAGCTTTCTTT. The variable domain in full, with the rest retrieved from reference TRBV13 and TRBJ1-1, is AAGVIQSPRHLIKEKRETATLKCYPIPRHDTVYWYQQGPGQDPQFLISFYEKMQSDKGSIPDRFSAQQFSDYHSELNMSSLELGDSALYFCASSLYRDREAFFGQGTRLTVV.

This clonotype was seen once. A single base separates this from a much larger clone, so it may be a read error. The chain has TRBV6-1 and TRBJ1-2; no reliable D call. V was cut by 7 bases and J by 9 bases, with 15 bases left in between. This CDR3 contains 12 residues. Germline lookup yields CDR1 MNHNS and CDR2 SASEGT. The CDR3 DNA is TGTGCCAGCAAAACTGGGGAGTTGAGCTACACCTTC. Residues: CASKTGELSYTF.

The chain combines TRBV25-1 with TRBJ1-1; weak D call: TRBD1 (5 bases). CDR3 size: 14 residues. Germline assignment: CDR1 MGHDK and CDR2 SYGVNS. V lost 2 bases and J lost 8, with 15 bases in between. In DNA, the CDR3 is TGTGCCAGCAGTGAAGTCGGCAGATGGGGGGAAGCTTTCTTT. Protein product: CASSEVGRWGEAFF.

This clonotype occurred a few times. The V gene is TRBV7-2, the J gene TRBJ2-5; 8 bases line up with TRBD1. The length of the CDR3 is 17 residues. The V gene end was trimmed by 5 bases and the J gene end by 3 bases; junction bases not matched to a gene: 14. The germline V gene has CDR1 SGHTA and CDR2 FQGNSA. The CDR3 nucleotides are TGTGCCAGCAGCCCCGCTTCCGGGTCAGGGGGCGAAGAGACCCAGTACTTC. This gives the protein CASSPASGSGGEETQYF.

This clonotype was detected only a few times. The CDR3 DNA sequence: TGTGCCACCAGTGATGCGGGACAGGGTATCTATGGCTACACCTTC. Translation: CATSDAGQGIYGYTF. V gene TRBV24-1 combines with J gene TRBJ1-2; 9 bases map to TRBD1. Germline V gene lookup returns CDR1 KGHDR and CDR2 SFDVKD. This CDR3 spans 15 amino acids. V shed 3 bases and J 4 bases; nucleotides not matched to a gene: 5.

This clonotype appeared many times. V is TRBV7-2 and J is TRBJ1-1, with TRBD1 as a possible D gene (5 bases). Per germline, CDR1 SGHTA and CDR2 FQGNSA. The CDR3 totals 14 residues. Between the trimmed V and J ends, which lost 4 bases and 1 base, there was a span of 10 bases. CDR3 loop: CASSSWDRNTEAFF. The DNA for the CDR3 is TGTGCCAGCAGCTCCTGGGACCGGAACACTGAAGCTTTCTTT. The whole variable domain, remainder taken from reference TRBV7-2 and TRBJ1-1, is GAGVSQSPSNKVTEKGKDVELRCDPISGHTALYWYRQSLGQGLEFLIYFQGNSAPDKSGLPSDRFSAERTGGSVSTLTIQRTQQEDSAVYLCASSSWDRNTEAFFGQGTRLTVV.

Here the CDR3 reads CATSDPFGYYGYTF. The DNA for the CDR3 is TGTGCCACCAGTGATCCTTTCGGCTACTATGGCTACACCTTC. The chain is built from TRBV24-1 and TRBJ1-2; D gene unclear. This CDR3 has 14 residues. CDR1 is KGHDR, CDR2 SFDVKD, per germline. V was shortened by 3 bases and J by 3 bases, with 10 bases between the two germline ends.

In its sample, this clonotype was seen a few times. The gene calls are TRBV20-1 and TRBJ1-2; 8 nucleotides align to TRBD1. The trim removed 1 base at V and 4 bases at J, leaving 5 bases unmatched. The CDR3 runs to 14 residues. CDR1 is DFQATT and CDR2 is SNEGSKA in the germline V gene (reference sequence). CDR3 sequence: CSARGQGAGYGYTF. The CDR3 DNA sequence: TGCAGTGCTAGAGGGCAGGGGGCTGGCTATGGCTACACCTTC.

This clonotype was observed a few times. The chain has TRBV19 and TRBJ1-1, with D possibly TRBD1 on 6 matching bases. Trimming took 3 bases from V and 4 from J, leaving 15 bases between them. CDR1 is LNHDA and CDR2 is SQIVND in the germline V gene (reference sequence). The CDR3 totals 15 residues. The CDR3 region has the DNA TGTGCCAGTAGTATCTGGGGCAGGGGAAGCACTGAAGCTTTCTTT. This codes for CASSIWGRGSTEAFF.

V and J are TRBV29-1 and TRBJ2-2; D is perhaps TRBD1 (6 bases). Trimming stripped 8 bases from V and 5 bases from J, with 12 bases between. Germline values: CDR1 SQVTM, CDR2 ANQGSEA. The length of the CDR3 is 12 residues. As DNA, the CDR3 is TGCAGCACCGGACAGATTACCGGGGAGCTGTTTTTT. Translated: CSTGQITGELFF.

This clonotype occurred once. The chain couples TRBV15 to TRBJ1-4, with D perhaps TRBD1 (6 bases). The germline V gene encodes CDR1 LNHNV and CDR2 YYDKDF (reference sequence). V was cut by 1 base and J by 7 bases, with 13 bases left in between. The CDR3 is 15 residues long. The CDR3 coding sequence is TGTGCCACCAGCAGAGTGTGGGGGCAGGGTGAAAAACTGTTTTTT. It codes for CATSRVWGQGEKLFF.

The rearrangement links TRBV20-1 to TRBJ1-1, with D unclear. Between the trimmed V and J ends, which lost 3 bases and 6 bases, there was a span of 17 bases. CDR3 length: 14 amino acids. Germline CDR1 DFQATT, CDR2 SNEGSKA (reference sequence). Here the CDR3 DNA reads TGCAGTGCTAGGGGGAGGAAGGGAATCCCTGAAGCTTTCTTT. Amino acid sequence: CSARGRKGIPEAFF.

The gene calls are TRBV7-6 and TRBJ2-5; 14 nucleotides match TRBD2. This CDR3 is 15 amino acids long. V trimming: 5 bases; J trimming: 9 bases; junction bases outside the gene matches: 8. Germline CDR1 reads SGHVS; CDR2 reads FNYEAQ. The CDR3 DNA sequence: TGTGCCAGCAGCGCACCGGGACTAGCGGGAGCGGCCCAGTACTTC. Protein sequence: CASSAPGLAGAAQYF.

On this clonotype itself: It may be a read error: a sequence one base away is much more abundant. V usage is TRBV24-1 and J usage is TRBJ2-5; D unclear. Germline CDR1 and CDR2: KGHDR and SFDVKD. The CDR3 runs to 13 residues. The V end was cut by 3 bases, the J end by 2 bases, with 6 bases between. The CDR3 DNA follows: TGTGCCACCAGTGATGGCACACAAGAGACCCAGTACTTC. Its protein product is CATSDGTQETQYF.

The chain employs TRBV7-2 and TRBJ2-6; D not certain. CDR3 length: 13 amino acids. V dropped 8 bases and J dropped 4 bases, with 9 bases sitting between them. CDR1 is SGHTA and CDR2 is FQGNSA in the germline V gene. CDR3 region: CASFSLGANVLTF. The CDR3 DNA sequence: TGTGCCAGCTTCTCCCTAGGGGCCAACGTCCTGACTTTC.

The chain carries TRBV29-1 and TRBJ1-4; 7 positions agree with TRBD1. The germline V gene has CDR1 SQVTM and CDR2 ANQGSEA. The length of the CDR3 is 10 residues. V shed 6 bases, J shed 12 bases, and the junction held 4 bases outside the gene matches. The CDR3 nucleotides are TGCAGCGTGTCAGGGGGAGAACTGTTTTTT. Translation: CSVSGGELFF.

CDR3 nucleotide sequence: TGTGCCAGCAGTTTGGGGGCGACAGGGGGCCTGGGAGAGACCCAGTACTTC. As protein: CASSLGATGGLGETQYF. This chain joins TRBV2 and TRBJ2-5; the match to TRBD1 covers 10 bases. The CDR3 is made up of 17 amino acids. Per the germline V gene, CDR1 is SNHLY and CDR2 is FYNNEI. V lost 5 bases, J lost 4 bases, and 13 bases stayed unmatched.

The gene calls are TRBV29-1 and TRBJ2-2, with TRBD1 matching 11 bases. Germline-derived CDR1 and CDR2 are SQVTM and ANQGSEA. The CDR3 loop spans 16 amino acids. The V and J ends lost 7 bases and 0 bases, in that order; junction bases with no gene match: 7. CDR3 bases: TGCAGCGCCCGGCCGGGACAGGGGGCGAACACCGGGGAGCTGTTTTTT. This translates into CSARPGQGANTGELFF.

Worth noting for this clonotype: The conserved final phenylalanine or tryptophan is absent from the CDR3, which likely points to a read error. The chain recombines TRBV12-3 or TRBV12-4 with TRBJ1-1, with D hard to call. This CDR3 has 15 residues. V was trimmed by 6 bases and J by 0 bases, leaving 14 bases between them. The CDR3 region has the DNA TGTGCCAGCAGCTCCTTGGGAAGAGTGAACACTGAAGCTTTCTCT. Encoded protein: CASSSLGRVNTEAFS.

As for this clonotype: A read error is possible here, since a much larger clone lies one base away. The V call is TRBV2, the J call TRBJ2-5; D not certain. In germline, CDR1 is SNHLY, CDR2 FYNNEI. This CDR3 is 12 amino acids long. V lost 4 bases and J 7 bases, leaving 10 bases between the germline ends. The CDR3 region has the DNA TGTGCCAGCAGTGGAGAAGGTGGGACCCAGTACTTC. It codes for CASSGEGGTQYF. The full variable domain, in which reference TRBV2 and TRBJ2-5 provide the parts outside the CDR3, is EPEVTQTPSHQVTQMGQEVILRCVPISNHLYFYWYRQILGQKVEFLVSFYNNEISEKSEIFDDQFSVERPDGSNFTLKIRSTKLEDSAMYFCASSGEGGTQYFGPGTRLLVL.

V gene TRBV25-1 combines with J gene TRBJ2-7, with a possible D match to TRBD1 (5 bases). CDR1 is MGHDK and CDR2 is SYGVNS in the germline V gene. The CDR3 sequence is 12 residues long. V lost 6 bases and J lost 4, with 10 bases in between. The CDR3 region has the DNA TGTGCCAGCAGGGACAAGCAATACGAGCAGTACTTC. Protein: CASRDKQYEQYF.

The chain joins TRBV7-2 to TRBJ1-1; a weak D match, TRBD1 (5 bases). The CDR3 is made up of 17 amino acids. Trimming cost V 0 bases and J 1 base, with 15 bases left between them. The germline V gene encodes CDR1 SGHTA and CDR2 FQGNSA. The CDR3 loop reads CASSLAVLQGTNTEAFF. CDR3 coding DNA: TGTGCCAGCAGCTTAGCGGTTCTTCAGGGAACGAACACTGAAGCTTTCTTT.

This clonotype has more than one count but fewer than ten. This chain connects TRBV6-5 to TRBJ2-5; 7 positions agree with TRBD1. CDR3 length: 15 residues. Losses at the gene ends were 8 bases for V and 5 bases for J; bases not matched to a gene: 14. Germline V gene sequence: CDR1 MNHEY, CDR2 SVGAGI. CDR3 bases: TGTGCCAGCCGACCCGGGACAGCATCGTGGGAGACCCAGTACTTC. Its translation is CASRPGTASWETQYF.

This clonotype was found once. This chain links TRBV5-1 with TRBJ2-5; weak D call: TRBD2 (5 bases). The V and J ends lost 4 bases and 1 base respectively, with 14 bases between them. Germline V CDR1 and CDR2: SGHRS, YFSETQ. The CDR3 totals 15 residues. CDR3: CASSLRARLQETQYF. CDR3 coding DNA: TGCGCCAGCAGCCTGAGGGCAAGGCTCCAAGAGACCCAGTACTTC.

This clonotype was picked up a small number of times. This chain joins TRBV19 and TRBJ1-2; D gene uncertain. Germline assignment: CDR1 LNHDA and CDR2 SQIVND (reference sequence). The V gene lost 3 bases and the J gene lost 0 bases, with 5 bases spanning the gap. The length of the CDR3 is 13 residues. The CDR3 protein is CASSMQSNYGYTF. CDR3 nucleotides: TGTGCCAGTAGTATGCAGTCTAACTATGGCTACACCTTC.

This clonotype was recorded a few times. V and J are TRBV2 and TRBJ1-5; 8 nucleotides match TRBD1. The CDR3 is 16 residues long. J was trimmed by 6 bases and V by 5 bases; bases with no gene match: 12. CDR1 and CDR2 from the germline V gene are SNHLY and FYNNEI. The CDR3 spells CASSRTGKAPPQPQHF. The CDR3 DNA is TGTGCCAGCAGTAGGACAGGGAAAGCCCCCCCTCAGCCCCAGCATTTT.

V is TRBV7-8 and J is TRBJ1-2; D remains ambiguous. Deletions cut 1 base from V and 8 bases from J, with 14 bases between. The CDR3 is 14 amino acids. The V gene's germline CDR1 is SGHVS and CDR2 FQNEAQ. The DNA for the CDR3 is TGTGCCAGCAGCTTAGGAGGGATACTGTACGGCTACACCTTC. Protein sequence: CASSLGGILYGYTF.

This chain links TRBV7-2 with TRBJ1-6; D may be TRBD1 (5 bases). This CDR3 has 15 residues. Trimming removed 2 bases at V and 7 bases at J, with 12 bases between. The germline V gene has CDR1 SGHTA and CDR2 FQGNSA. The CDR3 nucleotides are TGTGCCAGCAGCTTACGGTGGGACGGAAATTCACCCCTCCACTTT. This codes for CASSLRWDGNSPLHF.

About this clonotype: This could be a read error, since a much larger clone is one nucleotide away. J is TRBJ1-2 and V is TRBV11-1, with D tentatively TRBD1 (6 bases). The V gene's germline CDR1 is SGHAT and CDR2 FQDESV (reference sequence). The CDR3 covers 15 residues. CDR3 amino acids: CASSLDQQGVLGYIF. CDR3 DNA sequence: TGTGCCAGCAGCCTAGACCAACAGGGCGTCCTTGGCTACATCTTC.